One sample yielded the 30 T cell receptor beta chains listed below, sequenced in a study of CD8+ T cells in alopecia areata. Regarding treatment: oral pan-JAK inhibitor, 5-10 mg twice daily. The authors extracted RNA and reverse transcribed it into cDNA as the sequencing template. Profiled with immunoSEQ multiplex PCR; TCRdb holds only in-frame clones, not every one. The sample yields approximately 150,000 clones, roughly nine tenths seen once. The sample in question was CD8+ T cells sorted from blood, obtained at week 4, from a patient treated with tofacitinib. The receptors stem from a human donor with alopecia areata.

The chain combines TRBV13 with TRBJ2-2, with TRBD1 identical over 7 bases. J gave up 3 bases and V 4 bases, and 5 bases lay outside the gene matches. The CDR3 covers 15 residues. Germline V gene data show CDR1 as PRHDT and CDR2 as FYEKMQ (reference sequence). CDR3 loop: CASSSNDRDTGELFF. The DNA of the CDR3 is TGTGCCAGCAGCTCAAACGACAGGGACACCGGGGAGCTGTTTTTT.

For this clone: The CDR3 end shows no conserved phenylalanine or tryptophan, and so a read error is likely. The chain uses TRBV2 and TRBJ2-7; TRBD1 matches at 7 bases. This CDR3 is 11 amino acids long. The V gene end was trimmed by 10 bases and the J gene end by 3 bases; junction bases not matched to a gene: 3. Per germline, CDR1 SNHLY and CDR2 FYNNEI. The CDR3 sequence is CATHRGYEQYS. As DNA, the CDR3 is TGTGCCACCCACAGGGGCTACGAGCAGTACTCC.

The chain employs TRBV7-9 and TRBJ2-2; D is perhaps TRBD2 (5 bases). The CDR3 has 15 amino acids. The germline V gene encodes CDR1 SEHNR and CDR2 FQNEAQ (reference sequence). The V end was cut by 5 bases, the J end by 1 base, with 11 bases between. CDR3 loop: CASSPRRMNTGELFF. As DNA, the CDR3 is TGTGCCAGCAGCCCCCGGAGGATGAACACCGGGGAGCTGTTTTTT.

This clone was recorded once. The chain carries TRBV29-1 and TRBJ2-2; 7 nucleotides match TRBD1. The CDR3 is 15 residues long. V lost 5 bases and J lost 1; bases outside the gene matches: 7. CDR1 SQVTM and CDR2 ANQGSEA come from the germline V gene. CDR3 sequence reads: CSVLARGMNTGELFF. In nucleotides, the CDR3 is TGCAGCGTTCTAGCCAGGGGGATGAACACCGGGGAGCTGTTTTTT.

As for this clone: The same CDR3 arises from other DNA sequences in this sample as well. The rearrangement links TRBV5-1 to TRBJ2-4; the match to TRBD1 covers 9 bases. The CDR3 has 14 amino acids. The germline CDR1 and CDR2 sequences are SGHRS and YFSETQ. V was clipped by 0 bases and J by 8 bases; unmatched bases: 3. This CDR3 reads CASSLGQGEDIQYF. CDR3 coding DNA: TGCGCCAGCAGCTTGGGACAGGGGGAGGACATTCAGTACTTC.

The V and J genes are TRBV9 and TRBJ1-1, with 7 bases identical to TRBD1. The CDR3 spans 15 residues. Per germline, CDR1 SGDLS and CDR2 YYNGEE. Trimming took 2 bases from V and 0 from J; bases not matched to a gene: 4. CDR3 protein: CASSVGDSLNTEAFF. DNA for the CDR3: TGTGCCAGCAGCGTTGGGGACAGTCTGAACACTGAAGCTTTCTTT. The full variable domain, completed using reference TRBV9 and TRBJ1-1, is DSGVTQTPKHLITATGQRVTLRCSPRSGDLSVYWYQQSLDQGLQFLIQYYNGEERAKGNILERFSAQQFPDLHSELNLSSLELGDSALYFCASSVGDSLNTEAFFGQGTRLTVV.

This rearrangement joins TRBV7-9 to TRBJ2-3; perhaps TRBD2 as D (6 bases). The CDR3 loop spans 16 amino acids. Trimming removed 4 bases at V and 5 bases at J, with 19 bases between. CDR1 SEHNR and CDR2 FQNEAQ come from the germline V gene (reference sequence). Here the CDR3 reads CASSSTSGERRDTQYF. The DNA of the CDR3 is TGTGCCAGCAGCTCTACGTCGGGGGAGAGGCGAGATACGCAGTATTTT.

V usage is TRBV7-2 and J usage is TRBJ2-4; 8 bases match TRBD2. CDR1 is SGHTA, CDR2 FQGNSA, per germline. J lost 2 bases, V lost 7 bases, and 10 bases had no gene match. The CDR3 spans 16 residues. CDR3 amino acids: CASTPSGGLTKNIQYF. DNA of the CDR3: TGTGCCAGCACCCCATCGGGGGGGCTAACCAAAAACATTCAGTACTTC.

This clone was detected once. The CDR3 region has the DNA TGTGCCGCCCGCGCGTCAGGGTTGTCAGGAAACACCATATATTTT. It codes for CAARASGLSGNTIYF. The chain is built from TRBV27 and TRBJ1-3; D is perhaps TRBD1 (5 bases). V was clipped by 11 bases and J by 4 bases, with 21 bases between them. Germline CDR1 MNHEY, CDR2 SMNVEV (reference sequence). This CDR3 has 15 amino acids.

Turning to this clone: In the same sample, other DNA sequences code for this CDR3. This chain joins TRBV25-1 and TRBJ2-7; D is uncertain. Germline CDR1 is MGHDK and CDR2 is SYGVNS. Trimming stripped 3 bases from V and 1 base from J, with 4 bases between. The CDR3 contains 12 residues. CDR3 sequence reads: CASSEGSYEQYF. The CDR3 DNA sequence: TGTGCCAGCAGTGAGGGGTCCTACGAGCAGTACTTC.

The genes are TRBV10-1 and TRBJ2-7; no clear D. This CDR3 is 14 amino acids long. Trimming shortened V by 6 bases and J by 0 bases, and 12 bases separated the two germline ends. Germline assignment: CDR1 WNHNN and CDR2 SYGVQD (reference sequence). CDR3 bases: TGCGCCAGCAGCCCCCGATCGGGCTCCTACGAGCAGTACTTC. The encoded protein is CASSPRSGSYEQYF.

The chain combines TRBV7-9 with TRBJ2-2; no definite D call. V was cut by 1 base and J by 5 bases, with 5 bases left in between. CDR3 length equals 13 residues. From germline, CDR1 is SEHNR and CDR2 FQNEAQ (reference sequence). The CDR3 DNA sequence: TGTGCCAGCAGCTTAGAGTCGACCGGGGAGCTGTTTTTT. It is translated as CASSLESTGELFF.

V is TRBV4-1 and J is TRBJ2-7, with D perhaps matching TRBD2 (6 bases). This CDR3 has 13 residues. Germline V gives CDR1 MGHRA, CDR2 YSYEKL. V shed 4 bases and J shed 7 bases, with 14 bases lying between them. This CDR3 is CASSPGGRREQYF. The CDR3 nucleotides are TGCGCCAGCAGCCCCGGGGGAAGGAGGGAGCAGTACTTC.

This rearrangement joins TRBV4-1 to TRBJ1-1; D is undetermined. CDR3 length equals 13 residues. V was pared by 1 base and J by 1 base, with 4 bases between. Looked up from germline, CDR1 is MGHRA and CDR2 is YSYEKL. The CDR3 protein is CASSQGRNTEAFF. The CDR3 DNA follows: TGCGCCAGCAGCCAAGGACGGAACACTGAAGCTTTCTTT.

The chain carries TRBV30 and TRBJ2-2, with D hard to call. The CDR3 is 13 residues long. Germline V CDR1 and CDR2: GTSNPN, SVGIG (reference sequence). V was clipped by 6 bases and J by 2 bases, with 10 bases between them. Here the CDR3 DNA reads TGTGCCTGCTCCGAGACTAACACCGGGGAGCTGTTTTTT. Translated, it gives CACSETNTGELFF. Full variable domain (missing parts from reference TRBV30 and TRBJ2-2): SQTIHQWPATLVQPVGSPLSLECTVEGTSNPNLYWYRQAAGRGLQLLFYSVGIGQISSEVPQNLSASRPQDRQFILSSKKLLLSDSGFYLCACSETNTGELFFGEGSRLTVL.

V usage is TRBV27 and J usage is TRBJ2-7; 8 bases line up with TRBD2. Losses at the gene ends were 5 bases for V and 2 bases for J; bases not matched to a gene: 11. CDR3 length: 16 amino acids. Germline loops: CDR1 MNHEY, CDR2 SMNVEV (reference sequence). CDR3 loop: CASSPSGGDKAYEQYF. The CDR3 DNA sequence: TGTGCCAGCAGTCCATCGGGGGGGGACAAGGCCTACGAGCAGTACTTC.

This clone was found a few times. V gene TRBV10-2 combines with J gene TRBJ1-1; no firm D call. V lost 3 bases and J 1 base, leaving 9 bases between the germline ends. The CDR3 has 14 amino acids. The germline V gene encodes CDR1 WSHSY and CDR2 SAAADI. The chain's CDR3 is CASSDPDPNTEAFF. In DNA form, the CDR3 reads TGCGCCAGCAGTGACCCCGACCCGAACACTGAAGCTTTCTTT.

This chain joins TRBV19 and TRBJ1-5; 8 bases line up with TRBD1. Trimming at V came to 1 base and at J to 4 bases, leaving 0 bases not matched to a gene. The germline V gene encodes CDR1 LNHDA and CDR2 SQIVND (reference sequence). This CDR3 region has 14 residues. The CDR3 is CASSIGQGNQPQHF. The DNA for the CDR3 is TGTGCCAGTAGTATAGGACAGGGGAATCAGCCCCAGCATTTT.

J is TRBJ1-1 and V is TRBV27; D is perhaps TRBD1 (5 bases). The CDR3 totals 13 residues. Per germline, CDR1 MNHEY and CDR2 SMNVEV (reference sequence). V shed 6 bases and J shed 1 base, with 9 bases lying between them. CDR3 coding DNA: TGTGCCAGCAGCCCGACAGCGAACACTGAAGCTTTCTTT. Its protein product is CASSPTANTEAFF.

The CDR3 coding sequence is TGCAGCGTTGAAGATCCCCGATTGGTGAGGACAGGGGCCTCCACAGATACGCAGTATTTT. It translates to CSVEDPRLVRTGASTDTQYF. The J gene is TRBJ2-3, the V gene TRBV29-1; 9 nucleotides align to TRBD1. Unmatched junction bases numbered 18, after V lost 0 bases and J lost 2 bases. Germline CDR1 SQVTM, CDR2 ANQGSEA. The length of the CDR3 is 20 residues.

The V gene is TRBV30, the J gene TRBJ2-7, with a tentative D call TRBD1 (6 bases). The CDR3 length is 14 residues. The germline V and J ends were trimmed by 4 bases and 4 bases, with 17 bases remaining between them. Per the germline V gene, CDR1 is GTSNPN and CDR2 is SVGIG (reference sequence). The CDR3 DNA follows: TGTGCCTGGAACAGGGCAGAAAGTGATTACGAGCAGTACTTC. The encoded protein is CAWNRAESDYEQYF.

The V gene is TRBV4-1, the J gene TRBJ2-1, with 7 bases fitting TRBD2. Germline V gene lookup returns CDR1 MGHRA and CDR2 YSYEKL. The CDR3 is 16 residues long. The trim removed 0 bases at V and 3 bases at J, leaving 5 bases unmatched. The CDR3 loop is CASSQDPGRLYNEQFF. In DNA, the CDR3 is TGCGCCAGCAGCCAAGACCCCGGGAGGCTCTACAATGAGCAGTTCTTC.

The chain uses TRBV2 and TRBJ2-5; D may be TRBD1 (6 bases). The germline CDR1 and CDR2 sequences are SNHLY and FYNNEI. The CDR3 length is 14 residues. Deletions cut 6 bases from V and 4 bases from J, with 15 bases between. Here the CDR3 reads CASRDNRVGETQYF. The CDR3 bases are TGTGCCAGCAGGGACAACAGGGTTGGAGAGACCCAGTACTTC.

The chain recombines TRBV5-6 with TRBJ1-1; 7 nucleotides line up with TRBD1. CDR1 SGHDT and CDR2 YYEEEE come from the germline V gene. The CDR3 is made up of 13 amino acids. After removal of 5 bases from V and 5 bases from J, the junction contained 6 bases not matched to a gene. Here the CDR3 reads CASSYRGGTEAFF. In nucleotides, the CDR3 is TGTGCCAGCAGTTACAGGGGAGGGACTGAAGCTTTCTTT.

The chain employs TRBV29-1 and TRBJ2-2; D is undetermined. The ends were cut back, 5 bases at V and 5 bases at J, with 6 bases in the middle. Germline lookup yields CDR1 SQVTM and CDR2 ANQGSEA. The CDR3 has 11 amino acids. The CDR3 coding sequence is TGCAGCGTTTTGTGGACCGGGGAGCTGTTTTTT. Residues: CSVLWTGELFF.

The rearrangement joins TRBV29-1 to TRBJ1-1; TRBD1 matches at 10 bases. With 4 bases clipped from V and 1 base from J, the junction kept 6 bases outside the gene matches. This CDR3 comprises 15 residues. From germline, CDR1 is SQVTM and CDR2 ANQGSEA. CDR3 nucleotide sequence: TGCAGCGTTGTGACAGGGGGCTACGGGAACACTGAAGCTTTCTTT. Its translation is CSVVTGGYGNTEAFF.

Note on this clone: This may stem from a read error, because a much larger clone lies one nucleotide away. The chain recombines TRBV5-4 with TRBJ2-7, with 8 bases that match TRBD1. The CDR3 is made up of 14 amino acids. Germline assignment: CDR1 SGHNT and CDR2 YYREEE (reference sequence). Trimming took 4 bases from V and 2 from J; bases not matched to a gene: 5. The CDR3 loop is CASSPGQGAYEQYF. CDR3 in DNA: TGTGCCAGCAGCCCAGGACAGGGAGCCTACGAGCAGTACTTC. The variable domain in full, completed from reference TRBV5-4 and TRBJ2-7, reads ETGVTQSPTHLIKTRGQQVTLRCSSQSGHNTVSWYQQALGQGPQFIFQYYREEENGRGNFPPRFSGLQFPNYSSELNVNALELDDSALYLCASSPGQGAYEQYFGPGTRLTVT.

J is TRBJ2-1 and V is TRBV29-1; 9 bases are a match to TRBD2. Trimming at V came to 5 bases and at J to 8 bases, leaving 10 bases not matched to a gene. CDR3 length equals 14 residues. Germline CDR1 and CDR2: SQVTM and ANQGSEA. CDR3 in amino acids: CSVYLAGAGDEQFF. The CDR3, as DNA: TGCAGCGTTTATTTAGCGGGAGCGGGGGATGAGCAGTTCTTC.

The V gene is TRBV5-4, the J gene TRBJ2-1; 12 nucleotides align to TRBD2. The CDR3 loop spans 15 amino acids. The germline V gene encodes CDR1 SGHNT and CDR2 YYREEE (reference sequence). The trim removed 4 bases at V and 4 bases at J, leaving 3 bases unmatched. CDR3 nucleotides: TGTGCCAGCAGCGCTCTAGCGGGAGGGTACAATGAGCAGTTCTTC. Encoded protein: CASSALAGGYNEQFF. The variable domain in full, with the rest retrieved from reference TRBV5-4 and TRBJ2-1, is ETGVTQSPTHLIKTRGQQVTLRCSSQSGHNTVSWYQQALGQGPQFIFQYYREEENGRGNFPPRFSGLQFPNYSSELNVNALELDDSALYLCASSALAGGYNEQFFGPGTRLTVL.

This chain uses TRBV30 with TRBJ2-5, with a weak D call TRBD2 (6 bases). The germline CDR1 and CDR2 sequences are GTSNPN and SVGIG (reference sequence). Trimming took off 4 bases at V and 3 bases at J, with 9 bases between the two ends. There are 12 residues in the CDR3. The CDR3, as DNA: TGTGCCTGGAACACGGGAGAAGAGACCCAGTACTTC. It specifies CAWNTGEETQYF.